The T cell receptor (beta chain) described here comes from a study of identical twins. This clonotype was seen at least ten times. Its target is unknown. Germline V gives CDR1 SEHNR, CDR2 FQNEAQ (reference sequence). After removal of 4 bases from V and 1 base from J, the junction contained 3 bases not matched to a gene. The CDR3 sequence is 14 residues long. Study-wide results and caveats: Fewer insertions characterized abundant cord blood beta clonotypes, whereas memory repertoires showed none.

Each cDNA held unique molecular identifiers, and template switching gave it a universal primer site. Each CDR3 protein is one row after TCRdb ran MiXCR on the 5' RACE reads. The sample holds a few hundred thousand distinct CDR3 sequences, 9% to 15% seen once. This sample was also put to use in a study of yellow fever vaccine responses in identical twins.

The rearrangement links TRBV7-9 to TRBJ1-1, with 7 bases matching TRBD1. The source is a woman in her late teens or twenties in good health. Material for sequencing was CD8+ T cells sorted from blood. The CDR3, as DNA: TGTGCCAGCAGCTGGGACAGAGAGAACACTGAAGCTTTCTTT. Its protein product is CASSWDRENTEAFF.